These T cell receptor beta chains were read from a single sample in a study of blood T cell repertoires in COVID-19. Sequenced by immunoSEQ multiplex PCR; TCRdb stores in-frame clones only, minus some. The data hold 200,000 to 250,000 clones, with 84% observed a single time. Sequenced: peripheral blood. Receptors originate from a woman older than 75 with COVID-19, enrolled during active disease. The CDR3 runs from the conserved cysteine through the conserved F or W. A D gene is named only where the DNA matches it firmly. Clone size is given for some rows only: seen once, a few or many times, or a class if the clone is expanded.

-	-	TRBJ1-6	TRBV9	CASSVAPDSNNSPLHF	TGTGCCAGCAGCGTAGCCCCGGACAGCAATAATTCACCCCTCCACTTT
TRBD2	-	TRBJ2-3	TRBV3-1/TRBV3-2	CASSLPRDGGDTQYF	TGTGCCAGCAGCCTCCCCCGGGACGGGGGGGATACGCAGTATTTT
-	-	TRBJ2-1	TRBV11-2	CASSLGPETYNEQFF	TGTGCCAGCAGCTTAGGCCCAGAAACCTACAATGAGCAGTTCTTC
-	-	TRBJ2-1	TRBV7-2	CASSLPTGEQFF	TGTGCCAGCAGCCTCCCAACAGGGGAGCAGTTCTTC
TRBD1	-	TRBJ1-4	TRBV7-6	CASSLRTGGTNEKLFF	TGTGCCAGCAGCCTGCGGACAGGGGGTACTAATGAAAAACTGTTTTTT
TRBD2	-	TRBJ2-2	TRBV29-1	CSVGGLAGGRGTGELFF	TGCAGCGTTGGAGGACTAGCGGGAGGCCGGGGCACCGGGGAGCTGTTTTTT
-	-	TRBJ1-1	TRBV10-3	CAISERQGFEAFF	TGTGCCATCAGTGAAAGGCAGGGTTTTGAAGCTTTCTTT
-	-	TRBJ1-2	TRBV10-3	CAISDPLDRTGYTF	TGTGCCATCAGTGACCCCCTCGACAGGACCGGCTACACCTTC
-	few	TRBJ1-5	TRBV24-1	CATSEQNQPQHF	TGTGCCACCAGTGAACAAAATCAGCCCCAGCATTTT
-	-	TRBJ2-6	TRBV21-1	CASSKGAGVRSGANVLTF	TGTGCCAGCAGCAAAGGGGCAGGGGTGAGGTCTGGGGCCAACGTCCTGACTTTC
-	-	TRBJ2-3	TRBV27	CASSESVSGTDTQYF	TGTGCCAGCAGTGAAAGTGTTTCGGGCACAGATACGCAGTATTTT
TRBD2	-	TRBJ2-1	TRBV18	CASSPGTSGRAPGHEQFF	TGTGCCAGCTCACCTGGGACTAGCGGGAGGGCGCCTGGCCATGAGCAGTTCTTC
-	-	TRBJ1-2	TRBV19	CASTSPGLGTANYGYTF	TGTGCCAGTACGTCCCCGGGACTGGGAACGGCTAACTATGGCTACACCTTC
-	-	TRBJ2-7	TRBV6-4	CASSGSDSYPPYEQYF	TGTGCCAGCAGTGGTTCAGACAGCTATCCCCCCTACGAGCAGTACTTC
-	-	TRBJ1-5	TRBV6-6	CASCRGAGNQPQHF	TGTGCCAGCTGTCGGGGCGCCGGTAATCAGCCCCAGCATTTT
-	-	TRBJ1-6	TRBV3-1/TRBV3-2	CASSQAQGPPLHF	TGTGCCAGCAGCCAGGCACAGGGCCCCCCCCTCCACTTT
-	-	TRBJ1-1	TRBV18	CASSSRALEAFF	TGTGCCAGCTCCTCGAGGGCGTTGGAAGCTTTCTTT
-	-	TRBJ1-5	TRBV21-1	CASSKGLPDPGGGNQPQHF	TGTGCCAGCAGCAAAGGGCTTCCGGACCCCGGTGGGGGGAATCAGCCCCAGCATTTT
-	-	TRBJ1-6	TRBV15	CATSRDLRAGSPLHF	TGTGCCACCAGCAGAGATTTGAGGGCGGGATCACCCCTCCACTTT
-	-	TRBJ1-4	TRBV3-1/TRBV3-2	CASSPGGGGEKLFF	TGTGCCAGCAGCCCAGGTGGGGGGGGTGAAAAACTGTTTTTT
-	once	TRBJ2-1	TRBV3-1/TRBV3-2	CASSHQYNEQFF	TGTGCCAGCAGCCACCAATACAATGAGCAGTTCTTC
-	-	TRBJ2-7	TRBV2	CASSEARVEQYF	TGTGCCAGCAGTGAAGCGCGGGTGGAGCAGTACTTC
-	-	TRBJ1-1	TRBV18	CASSPNPDTEAFF	TGTGCCAGCTCACCTAATCCAGACACTGAAGCTTTCTTT
-	-	TRBJ1-2	TRBV6-5	CASGPRSKNGYTF	TGTGCCAGCGGGCCTCGCAGCAAAAACGGCTACACCTTC
TRBD1	-	TRBJ1-1	TRBV28	CASSPHRQGHMNTEAFF	TGTGCCAGCAGTCCCCACCGACAGGGACACATGAACACTGAAGCTTTCTTT
-	few	TRBJ1-1	TRBV7-9	CASSLGLMNTEAFF	TGTGCCAGCAGCCTGGGACTGATGAACACTGAAGCTTTCTTT
TRBD1	once	TRBJ2-7	TRBV18	CASSPGDSAYEQYF	TGTGCCAGCTCCCCTGGGGACAGCGCGTACGAGCAGTACTTC
-	-	TRBJ1-6	TRBV14	CASSPNRAPGSPLHF	TGTGCCAGCAGCCCGAACAGGGCCCCAGGTTCACCCCTCCACTTT
-	-	TRBJ1-3	TRBV9	CASSLQPGGGNTIYF	TGTGCCAGCAGCCTACAACCCGGGGGGGGAAACACCATATATTTT
-	-	TRBJ1-1	TRBV7-9	CASSSPIGMNTEAFF	TGTGCCAGCAGCTCCCCTATCGGGATGAACACTGAAGCTTTCTTT
-	-	TRBJ2-2	TRBV19	CASSPKTGTVAGELFF	TGTGCCAGTAGTCCAAAAACCGGGACTGTAGCCGGGGAGCTGTTTTTT
-	-	TRBJ1-2	TRBV7-9	CASSLTRDYLYGYTF	TGTGCCAGCAGCTTAACACGGGACTACCTCTATGGCTACACCTTC
-	-	TRBJ1-1	TRBV6-1	CASSDYLLSGTEAFF	TGTGCCAGCAGTGATTACTTACTTTCTGGCACTGAAGCTTTCTTT
-	-	TRBJ2-3	TRBV5-1	CASSPTQGWTDTQYF	TGCGCCAGCAGCCCCACACAGGGATGGACAGATACGCAGTATTTT
-	-	TRBJ2-7	TRBV5-1	CASSLDVGGRAPYEQYF	TGCGCCAGCAGCTTGGACGTTGGGGGCAGAGCCCCGTACGAGCAGTACTTC
-	-	TRBJ2-1	TRBV28	CASSPSGVAELYNEQFF	TGTGCCAGCAGTCCGTCCGGGGTAGCGGAGCTCTACAATGAGCAGTTCTTC
-	-	TRBJ1-1	TRBV25-1	CASSNPGNTEAFF	TGTGCCAGCAGCAATCCGGGGAACACTGAAGCTTTCTTT
TRBD1	-	TRBJ1-5	TRBV28	CASSRGQAQQPQHF	TGTGCCAGCAGTAGGGGACAGGCTCAACAGCCCCAGCATTTT
TRBD1	-	TRBJ2-7	TRBV6-5	CASNNRGNEQYF	TGTGCCAGCAATAACAGGGGAAACGAGCAGTACTTC
-	-	TRBJ2-2	TRBV6-1	CASSELVQGTGELFF	TGTGCCAGCAGTGAATTGGTTCAGGGCACCGGGGAGCTGTTTTTT
TRBD2	-	TRBJ2-1	TRBV18	CASSPPRGRGAVYNEQFF	TGTGCCAGCTCACCTCCTAGAGGGCGGGGGGCTGTCTACAATGAGCAGTTCTTC
TRBD1	-	TRBJ1-5	TRBV6-6	CASSPGQGTDQPQHF	TGTGCCAGCAGTCCCGGACAGGGCACCGATCAGCCCCAGCATTTT
-	many	TRBJ2-2	TRBV5-6	CASSLFVYGDTSTGELFF	TGTGCCAGCAGCTTGTTTGTCTACGGGGACACATCCACCGGGGAGCTGTTTTTT
-	-	TRBJ2-1	TRBV9	CASSVAGRGEQFF	TGTGCCAGCAGCGTGGCGGGGCGAGGTGAGCAGTTCTTC
TRBD2	-	TRBJ2-1	TRBV3-1/TRBV3-2	CASSQEGTSGGQNEQFF	TGTGCCAGCAGCCAAGAGGGGACTAGCGGGGGCCAGAATGAGCAGTTCTTC
TRBD1	-	TRBJ1-2	TRBV19	CATGGLKDYGYTF	TGTGCCACAGGGGGGCTCAAGGACTATGGCTACACCTTC
-	-	TRBJ1-1	TRBV18	CASSTSGTEAFF	TGTGCCAGCTCGACCAGCGGGACTGAAGCTTTCTTT
-	-	TRBJ2-2	TRBV10-3	CAISTDRANTGELFF	TGTGCCATCAGTACCGACAGAGCGAACACCGGGGAGCTGTTTTTT
-	-	TRBJ1-5	TRBV28	CASGLNQPQHF	TGTGCCAGCGGCTTGAATCAGCCCCAGCATTTT
TRBD1	-	TRBJ1-1	TRBV3-1/TRBV3-2	CASSPGTGDNTEAFF	TGTGCCAGCAGCCCCGGGACAGGGGACAACACTGAAGCTTTCTTT
TRBD1	-	TRBJ1-2	TRBV19	CASSPLGTGANYGYTF	TGTGCCAGTAGTCCTCTTGGGACAGGAGCAAACTATGGCTACACCTTC
TRBD1	-	TRBJ2-5	TRBV11-1	CASSSGTEVATQYF	TGTGCCAGCAGTTCCGGGACAGAGGTTGCGACCCAGTACTTC
-	few	TRBJ1-2	TRBV12-3/TRBV12-4	CASSFGRPLGYTF	TGTGCCAGCAGTTTCGGGAGACCCCTTGGCTACACCTTC
TRBD2	-	TRBJ2-1	TRBV29-1	CSVTRTSGYNEQFF	TGCAGCGTTACAAGGACTAGCGGATACAATGAGCAGTTCTTC